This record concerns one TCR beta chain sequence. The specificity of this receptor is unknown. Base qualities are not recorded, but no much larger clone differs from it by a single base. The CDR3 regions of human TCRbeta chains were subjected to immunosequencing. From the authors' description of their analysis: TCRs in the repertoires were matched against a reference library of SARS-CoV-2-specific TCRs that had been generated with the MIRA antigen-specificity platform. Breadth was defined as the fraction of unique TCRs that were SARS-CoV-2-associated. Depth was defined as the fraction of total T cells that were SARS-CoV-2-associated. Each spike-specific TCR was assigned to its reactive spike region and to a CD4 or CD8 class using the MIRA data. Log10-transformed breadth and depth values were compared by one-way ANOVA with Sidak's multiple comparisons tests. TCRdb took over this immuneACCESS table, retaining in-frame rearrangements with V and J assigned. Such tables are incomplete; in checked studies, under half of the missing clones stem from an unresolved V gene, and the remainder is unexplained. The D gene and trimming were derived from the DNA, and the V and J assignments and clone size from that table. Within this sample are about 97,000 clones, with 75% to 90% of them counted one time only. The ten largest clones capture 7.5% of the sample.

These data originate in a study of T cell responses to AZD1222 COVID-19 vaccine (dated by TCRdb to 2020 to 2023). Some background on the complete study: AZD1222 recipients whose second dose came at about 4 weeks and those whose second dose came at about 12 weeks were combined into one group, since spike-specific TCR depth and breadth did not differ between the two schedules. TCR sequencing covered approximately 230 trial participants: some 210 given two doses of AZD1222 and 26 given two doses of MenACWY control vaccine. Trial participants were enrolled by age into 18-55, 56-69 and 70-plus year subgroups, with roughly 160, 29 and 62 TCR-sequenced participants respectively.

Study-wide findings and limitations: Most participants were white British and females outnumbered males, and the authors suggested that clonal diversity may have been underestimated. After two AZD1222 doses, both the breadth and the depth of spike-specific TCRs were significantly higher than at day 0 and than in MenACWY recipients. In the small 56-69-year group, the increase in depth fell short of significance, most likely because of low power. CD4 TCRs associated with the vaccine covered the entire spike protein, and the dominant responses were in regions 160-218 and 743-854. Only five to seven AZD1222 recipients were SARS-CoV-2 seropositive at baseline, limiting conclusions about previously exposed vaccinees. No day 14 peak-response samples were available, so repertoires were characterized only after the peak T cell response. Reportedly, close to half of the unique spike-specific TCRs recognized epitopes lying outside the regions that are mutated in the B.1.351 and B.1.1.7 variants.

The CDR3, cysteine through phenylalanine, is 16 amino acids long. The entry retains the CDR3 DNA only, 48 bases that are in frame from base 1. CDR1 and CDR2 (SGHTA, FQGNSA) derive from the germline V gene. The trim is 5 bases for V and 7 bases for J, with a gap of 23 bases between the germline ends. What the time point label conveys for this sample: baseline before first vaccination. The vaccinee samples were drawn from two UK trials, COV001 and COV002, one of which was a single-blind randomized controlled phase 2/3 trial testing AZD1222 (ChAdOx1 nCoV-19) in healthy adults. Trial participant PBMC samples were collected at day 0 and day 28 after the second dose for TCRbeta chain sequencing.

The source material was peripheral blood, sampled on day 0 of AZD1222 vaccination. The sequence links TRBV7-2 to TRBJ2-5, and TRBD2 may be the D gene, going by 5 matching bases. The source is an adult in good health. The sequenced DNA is TGTGCCAGCAGCGCTACACTAGATGCGGCCCTTGGGACCCAGTACTTC. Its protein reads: CASSATLDAALGTQYF.